This TCR beta chain came from a study of T-cell reconstitution after alpha-beta-depleted transplantation in children. Trimming cost V 6 bases and J 1 base; bases outside gene matches: 5. Germline V gene data show CDR1 as LNHDA and CDR2 as SQIVND (reference sequence). This CDR3 spans 14 amino acids. As it was prepared, the TCRbeta library received unique molecular identifiers. TCRdb redid the calling of the PCR reads with MiXCR, one entry per CDR3 protein. The sample records nearly 550,000 distinct CDR3 sequences, about 16% being singletons. This specimen consisted of PBMCs from the stem cell graft donor, obtained from the stem cell graft. This chain links TRBV19 with TRBJ1-1; 7 nucleotides agree with TRBD1. The source of this sequence is a human donor who donated a stem cell graft to a child with acute lymphoblastic leukemia. The DNA of the CDR3 is TGTGCCAGTAGCTACAGGGGCGAGAACACTGAAGCTTTCTTT. Residues: CASSYRGENTEAFF.